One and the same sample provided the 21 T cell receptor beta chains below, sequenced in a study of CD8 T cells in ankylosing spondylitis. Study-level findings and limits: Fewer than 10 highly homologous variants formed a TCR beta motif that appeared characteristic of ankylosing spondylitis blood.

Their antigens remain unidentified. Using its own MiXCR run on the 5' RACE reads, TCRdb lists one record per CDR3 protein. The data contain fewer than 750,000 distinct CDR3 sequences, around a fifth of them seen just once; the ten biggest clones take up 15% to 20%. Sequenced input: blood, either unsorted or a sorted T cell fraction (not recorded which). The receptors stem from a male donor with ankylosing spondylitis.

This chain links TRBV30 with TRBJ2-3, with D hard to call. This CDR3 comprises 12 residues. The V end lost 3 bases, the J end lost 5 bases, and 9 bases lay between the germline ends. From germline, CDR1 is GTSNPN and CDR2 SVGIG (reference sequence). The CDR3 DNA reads TGTGCCTGGAGGGGGAATGGAGATACGCAGTATTTT. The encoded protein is CAWRGNGDTQYF.

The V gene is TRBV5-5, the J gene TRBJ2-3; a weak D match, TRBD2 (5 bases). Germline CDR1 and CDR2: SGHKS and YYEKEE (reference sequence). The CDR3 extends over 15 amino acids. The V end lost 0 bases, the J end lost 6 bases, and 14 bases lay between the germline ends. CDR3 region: CASSLDSDRGDTQYF. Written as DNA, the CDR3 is TGTGCCAGCAGCTTGGACTCCGACCGCGGGGATACGCAGTATTTT.

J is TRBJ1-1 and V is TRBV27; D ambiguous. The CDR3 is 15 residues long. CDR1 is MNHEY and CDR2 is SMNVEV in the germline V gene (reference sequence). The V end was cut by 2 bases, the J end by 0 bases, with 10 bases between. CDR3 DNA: TGTGCCAGCAGTTTAGAGCCAGCCATGAACACTGAAGCTTTCTTT. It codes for CASSLEPAMNTEAFF.

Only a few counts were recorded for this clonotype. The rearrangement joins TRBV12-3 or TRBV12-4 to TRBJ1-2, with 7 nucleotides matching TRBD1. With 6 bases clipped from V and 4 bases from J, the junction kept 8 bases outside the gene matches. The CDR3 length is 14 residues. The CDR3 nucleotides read TGTGCCAGCAGGCTCACAGGGGATGGCTATGGCTACACCTTC. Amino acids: CASRLTGDGYGYTF.

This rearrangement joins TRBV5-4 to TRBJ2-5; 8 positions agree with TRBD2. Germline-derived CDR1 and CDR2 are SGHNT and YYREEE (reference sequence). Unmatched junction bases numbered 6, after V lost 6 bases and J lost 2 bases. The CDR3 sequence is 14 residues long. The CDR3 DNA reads TGTGCCAGCACCTCGACTAGCGCTCAAGAGACCCAGTACTTC. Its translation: CASTSTSAQETQYF.

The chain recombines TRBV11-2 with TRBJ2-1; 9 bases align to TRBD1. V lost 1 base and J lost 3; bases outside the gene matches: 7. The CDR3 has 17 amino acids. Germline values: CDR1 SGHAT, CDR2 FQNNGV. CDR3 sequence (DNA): TGTGCCAGCAGCTTAGTGCACAGGGGGCCCAACTACAATGAGCAGTTCTTC. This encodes CASSLVHRGPNYNEQFF.

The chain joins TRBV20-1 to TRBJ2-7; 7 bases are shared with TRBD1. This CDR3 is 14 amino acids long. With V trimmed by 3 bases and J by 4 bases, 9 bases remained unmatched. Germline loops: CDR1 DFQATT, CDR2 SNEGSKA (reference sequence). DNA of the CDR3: TGCAGTGCTAGCCCGGACAGGTGGGGTTACGAGCAGTACTTC. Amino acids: CSASPDRWGYEQYF.

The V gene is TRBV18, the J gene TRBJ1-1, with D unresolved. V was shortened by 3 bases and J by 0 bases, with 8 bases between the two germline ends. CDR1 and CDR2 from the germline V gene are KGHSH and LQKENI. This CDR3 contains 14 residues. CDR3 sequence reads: CASSPDSVNTEAFF. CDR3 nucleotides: TGTGCCAGCTCACCGGACTCGGTGAACACTGAAGCTTTCTTT.

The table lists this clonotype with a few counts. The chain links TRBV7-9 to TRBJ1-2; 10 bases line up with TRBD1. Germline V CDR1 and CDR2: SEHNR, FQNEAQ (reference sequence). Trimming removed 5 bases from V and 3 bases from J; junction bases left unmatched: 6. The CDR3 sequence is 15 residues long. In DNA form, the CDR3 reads TGTGCCAGCAGCCAACAGGGGACAGGGGACTATGGCTACACCTTC. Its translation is CASSQQGTGDYGYTF.

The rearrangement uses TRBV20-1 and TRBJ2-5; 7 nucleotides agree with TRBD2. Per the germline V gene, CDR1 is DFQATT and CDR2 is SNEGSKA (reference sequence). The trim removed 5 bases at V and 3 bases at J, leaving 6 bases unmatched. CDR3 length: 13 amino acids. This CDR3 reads CSAGWGGKETQYF. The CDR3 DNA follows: TGCAGTGCTGGATGGGGGGGAAAAGAGACCCAGTACTTC.

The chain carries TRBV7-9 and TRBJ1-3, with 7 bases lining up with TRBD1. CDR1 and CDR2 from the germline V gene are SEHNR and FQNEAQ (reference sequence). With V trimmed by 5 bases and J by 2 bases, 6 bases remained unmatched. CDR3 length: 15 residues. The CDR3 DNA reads TGTGCCAGCAGCCCTCGGGACAGTACTGGAAACACCATATATTTT. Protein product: CASSPRDSTGNTIYF.

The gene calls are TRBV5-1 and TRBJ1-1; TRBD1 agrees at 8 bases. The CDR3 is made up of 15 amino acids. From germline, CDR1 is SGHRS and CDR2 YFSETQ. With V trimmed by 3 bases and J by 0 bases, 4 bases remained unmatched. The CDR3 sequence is CASSWGDRLNTEAFF. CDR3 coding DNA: TGCGCCAGCAGCTGGGGGGACAGGCTGAACACTGAAGCTTTCTTT.

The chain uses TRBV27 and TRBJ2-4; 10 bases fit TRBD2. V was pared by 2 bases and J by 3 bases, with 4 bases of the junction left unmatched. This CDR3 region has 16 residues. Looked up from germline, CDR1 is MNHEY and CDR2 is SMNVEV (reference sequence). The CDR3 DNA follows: TGTGCCAGCAGTTTACTAGCGGGAGTGGACAAAAACATTCAGTACTTC. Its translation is CASSLLAGVDKNIQYF.

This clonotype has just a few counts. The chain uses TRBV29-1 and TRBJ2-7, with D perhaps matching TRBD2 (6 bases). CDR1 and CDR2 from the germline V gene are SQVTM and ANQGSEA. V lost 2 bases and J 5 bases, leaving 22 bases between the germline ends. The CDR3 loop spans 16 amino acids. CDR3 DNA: TGCAGCGTTGAAAGAAATAACGTTGGGACTGCCCACGAGCAGTACTTC. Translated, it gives CSVERNNVGTAHEQYF.

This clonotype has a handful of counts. The CDR3 sequence is CASSDRDHYTDTQYF. In DNA form, the CDR3 reads TGTGCCAGCAGCGACCGGGACCACTACACAGATACGCAGTATTTT. The rearrangement links TRBV7-9 to TRBJ2-3; either TRBD1 or TRBD2 may supply D (5 bases each). Trimming took 5 bases from V and 2 from J, leaving 14 bases between them. CDR1 is SEHNR and CDR2 is FQNEAQ in the germline V gene (reference sequence). This CDR3 is built from 15 residues.

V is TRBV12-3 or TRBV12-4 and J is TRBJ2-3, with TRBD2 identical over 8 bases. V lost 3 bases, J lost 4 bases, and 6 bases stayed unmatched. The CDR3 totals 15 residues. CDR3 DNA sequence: TGTGCCAGCAGTTTCGTCGGCGGGAGGTCAGATACGCAGTATTTT. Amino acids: CASSFVGGRSDTQYF.

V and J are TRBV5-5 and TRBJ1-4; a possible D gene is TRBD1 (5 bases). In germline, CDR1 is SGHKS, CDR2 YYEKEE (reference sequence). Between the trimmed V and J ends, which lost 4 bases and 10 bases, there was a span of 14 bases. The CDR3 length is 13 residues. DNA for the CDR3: TGTGCCAGCAGCCTGGACATTGAGGGAAAACTGTTTTTT. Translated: CASSLDIEGKLFF. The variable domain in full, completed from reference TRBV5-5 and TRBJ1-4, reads DAGVTQSPTHLIKTRGQQVTLRCSPISGHKSVSWYQQVLGQGPQFIFQYYEKEERGRGNFPDRFSARQFPNYSSELNVNALLLGDSALYLCASSLDIEGKLFFGSGTQLSVL.

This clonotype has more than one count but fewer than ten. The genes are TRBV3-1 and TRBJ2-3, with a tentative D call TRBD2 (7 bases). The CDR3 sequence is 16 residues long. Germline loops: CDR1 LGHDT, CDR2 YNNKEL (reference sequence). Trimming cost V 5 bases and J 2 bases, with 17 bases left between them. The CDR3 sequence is CASSTGGSLTTDTQYF. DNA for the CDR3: TGTGCCAGCAGCACGGGGGGCTCCCTAACCACAGATACGCAGTATTTT.

DNA of the CDR3: TGCGCCAGCAGCTTCGCAGGGGGCGGGGAGCTGTTTTTT. Translation: CASSFAGGGELFF. The chain couples TRBV5-1 to TRBJ2-2, with TRBD1 identical over 7 bases. V shed 2 bases and J 7 bases; nucleotides not matched to a gene: 2. Germline CDR1 SGHRS, CDR2 YFSETQ. The CDR3 runs to 13 residues.

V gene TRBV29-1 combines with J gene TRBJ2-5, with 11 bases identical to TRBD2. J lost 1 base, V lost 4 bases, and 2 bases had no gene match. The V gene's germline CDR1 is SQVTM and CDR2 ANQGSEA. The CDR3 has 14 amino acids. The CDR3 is CSVGGLAVQETQYF. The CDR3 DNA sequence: TGCAGCGTTGGGGGACTAGCGGTCCAAGAGACCCAGTACTTC.

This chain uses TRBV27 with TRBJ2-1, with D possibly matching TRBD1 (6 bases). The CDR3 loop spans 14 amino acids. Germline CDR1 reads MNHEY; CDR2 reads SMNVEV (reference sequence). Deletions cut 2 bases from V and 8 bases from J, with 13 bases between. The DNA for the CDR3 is TGTGCCAGCAGTTTAGAGGTCAGGGGATATGAGCAGTTCTTC. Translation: CASSLEVRGYEQFF.